This T cell receptor (beta chain) emerged from a study of control samples from healthy donors and cancer patients. Trimming removed 6 bases at V and 7 bases at J, with 21 bases between. Germline loops: CDR1 SNHLY, CDR2 FYNNEI. The CDR3 runs 15 residues. This table comes from immunoSEQ multiplex PCR, and its TCRdb copy is limited to in-frame clones, with some not included. The sample includes about 71,000 clones, around nine tenths of them seen just once. The rearrangement uses TRBV2 and TRBJ1-1, with D perhaps TRBD1 (5 bases). This sequence originates from a man aged 55 to 70 with lung cancer. Sequencing was carried out using PBMCs. CDR3 sequence (DNA): TGTGCCAGCAGGACGGGGGTAGCAGGGAGGAATGAAGCTTTCTTT. It encodes CASRTGVAGRNEAFF.